This T cell receptor (beta chain) was sequenced for a study of blood T cell repertoires in COVID-19. Across the study: Researchers got acute and convalescent COVID-19 samples from the United States, Italy and Spain. Sources were T cells, B-cell-depleted T cells, or PBMCs; the material itself was cDNA or gDNA.

Per the study methods: Amplification of reference gene primers was used by the study to estimate nucleated cell counts. Only in-frame clones appear in the TCRdb table, and some are missing; sequencing was by immunoSEQ multiplex PCR. The DNA gave D and trimming, while V, J and clone size come from that table. This sample yields about 110,000 clones, of which about 80% are seen a single time; about 4.1% belongs to the top ten. The trim removed 3 bases at V and 0 bases at J, leaving 3 bases unmatched. CDR1 SGHNT and CDR2 YENEEA come from the germline V gene. The CDR3 loop spans 15 amino acids. This TCR came from a woman at least 80 years old with acute or convalescent COVID-19. The chain carries TRBV11-3 and TRBJ2-3, with 7 bases lining up with TRBD2. Sequences were obtained from peripheral blood. CDR3 in amino acids: CASSLGLPSTDTQYF. The CDR3, as DNA: TGTGCCAGCAGCTTGGGACTACCGAGCACAGATACGCAGTATTTT.